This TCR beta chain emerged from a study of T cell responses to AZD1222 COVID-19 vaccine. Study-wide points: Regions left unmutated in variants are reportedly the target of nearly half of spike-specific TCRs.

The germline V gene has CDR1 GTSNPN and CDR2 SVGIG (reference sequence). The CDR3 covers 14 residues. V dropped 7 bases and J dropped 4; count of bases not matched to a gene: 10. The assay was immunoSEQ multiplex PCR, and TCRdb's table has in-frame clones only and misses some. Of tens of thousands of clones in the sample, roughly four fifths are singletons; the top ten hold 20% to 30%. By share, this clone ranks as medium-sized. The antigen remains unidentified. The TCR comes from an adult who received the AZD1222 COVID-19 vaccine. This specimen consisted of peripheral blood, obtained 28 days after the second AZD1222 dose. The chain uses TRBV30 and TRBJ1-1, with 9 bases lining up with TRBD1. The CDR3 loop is CASQTGGDGTEAFF. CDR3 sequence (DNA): TGTGCCTCACAAACAGGGGGCGATGGCACTGAAGCTTTCTTT.